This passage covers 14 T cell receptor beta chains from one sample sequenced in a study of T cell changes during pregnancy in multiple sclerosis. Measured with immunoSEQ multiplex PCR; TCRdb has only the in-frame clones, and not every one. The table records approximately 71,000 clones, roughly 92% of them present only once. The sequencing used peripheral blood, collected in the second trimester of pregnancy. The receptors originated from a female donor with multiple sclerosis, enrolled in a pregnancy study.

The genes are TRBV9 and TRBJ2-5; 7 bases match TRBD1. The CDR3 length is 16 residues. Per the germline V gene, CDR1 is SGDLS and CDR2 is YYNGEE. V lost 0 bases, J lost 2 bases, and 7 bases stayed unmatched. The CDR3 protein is CASSVGGTGDQETQYF. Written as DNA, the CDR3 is TGTGCCAGCAGCGTAGGTGGAACAGGGGATCAAGAGACCCAGTACTTC.

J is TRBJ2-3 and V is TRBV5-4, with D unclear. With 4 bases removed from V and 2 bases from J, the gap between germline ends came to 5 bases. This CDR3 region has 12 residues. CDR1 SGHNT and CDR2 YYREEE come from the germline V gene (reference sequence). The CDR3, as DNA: TGTGCCAGCAGCCCAAACACAGATACGCAGTATTTT. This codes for CASSPNTDTQYF.

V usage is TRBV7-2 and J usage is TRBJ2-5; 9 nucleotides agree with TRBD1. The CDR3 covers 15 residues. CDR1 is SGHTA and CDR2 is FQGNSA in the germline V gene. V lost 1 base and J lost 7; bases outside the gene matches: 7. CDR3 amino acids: CASSLGTGGQGTQYF. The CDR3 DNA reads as TGTGCCAGCAGCTTAGGTACAGGGGGCCAGGGGACCCAGTACTTC.

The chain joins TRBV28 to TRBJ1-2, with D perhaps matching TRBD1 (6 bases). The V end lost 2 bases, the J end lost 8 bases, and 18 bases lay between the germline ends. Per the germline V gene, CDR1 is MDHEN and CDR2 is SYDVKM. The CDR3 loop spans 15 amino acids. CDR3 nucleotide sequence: TGTGCCAGCAGTTTACCCCGGGGGGGGGCAAGAGGCTACACCTTC. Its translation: CASSLPRGGARGYTF.

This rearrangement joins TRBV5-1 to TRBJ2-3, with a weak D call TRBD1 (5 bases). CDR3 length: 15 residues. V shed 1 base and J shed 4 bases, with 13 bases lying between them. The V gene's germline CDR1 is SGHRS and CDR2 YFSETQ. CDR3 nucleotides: TGCGCCAGCAGCTTGTCTGGCAGGGCCCCAGATACGCAGTATTTT. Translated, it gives CASSLSGRAPDTQYF.

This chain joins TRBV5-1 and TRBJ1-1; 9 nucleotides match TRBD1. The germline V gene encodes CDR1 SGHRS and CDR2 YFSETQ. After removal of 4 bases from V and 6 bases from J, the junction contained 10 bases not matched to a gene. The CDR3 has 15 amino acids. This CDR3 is CASSRPGTGMAEAFF. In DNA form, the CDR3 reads TGCGCCAGCAGCCGGCCCGGGACAGGGATGGCTGAAGCTTTCTTT.

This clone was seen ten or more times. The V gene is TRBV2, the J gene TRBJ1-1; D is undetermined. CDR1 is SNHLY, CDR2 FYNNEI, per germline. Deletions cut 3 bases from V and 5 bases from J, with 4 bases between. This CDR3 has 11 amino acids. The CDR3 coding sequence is TGTGCCAGCAGTGATTATACTGAAGCTTTCTTT. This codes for CASSDYTEAFF.

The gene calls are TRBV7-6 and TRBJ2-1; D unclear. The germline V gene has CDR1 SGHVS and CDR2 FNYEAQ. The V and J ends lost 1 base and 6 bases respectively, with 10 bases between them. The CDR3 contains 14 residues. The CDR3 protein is CASSLVPGANEQFF. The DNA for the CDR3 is TGTGCCAGCAGCTTAGTTCCAGGTGCCAATGAGCAGTTCTTC.

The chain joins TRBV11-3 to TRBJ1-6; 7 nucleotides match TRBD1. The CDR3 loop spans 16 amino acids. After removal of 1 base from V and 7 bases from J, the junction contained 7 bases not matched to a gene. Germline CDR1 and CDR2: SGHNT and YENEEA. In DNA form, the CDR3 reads TGTGCCAGCAGCTTAGCAGGGGGAGTAGCAAATTCACCCCTCCACTTT. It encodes CASSLAGGVANSPLHF.

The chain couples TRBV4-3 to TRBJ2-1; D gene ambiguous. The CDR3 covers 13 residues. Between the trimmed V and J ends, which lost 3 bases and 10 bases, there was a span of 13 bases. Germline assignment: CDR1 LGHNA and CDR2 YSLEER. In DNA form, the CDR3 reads TGCGCCAGCAGCCACAGTGTGGGCCCAGAGCAGTTCTTC. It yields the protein CASSHSVGPEQFF.

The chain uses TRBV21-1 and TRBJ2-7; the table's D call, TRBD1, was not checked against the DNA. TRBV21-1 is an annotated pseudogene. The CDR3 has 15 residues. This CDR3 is CASSISGTGVYEQYF. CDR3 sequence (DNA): TGTGCCAGCAGCATCTCCGGGACAGGGGTATACGAGCAGTACTTC.

The chain's CDR3 is CASSTRGDTEAFF. The CDR3 region has the DNA TGTGCCAGTAGTACCCGGGGGGACACTGAAGCTTTCTTT. The rearrangement uses TRBV19 and TRBJ1-1; possibly TRBD1 for D (5 bases). The ends were cut back, 4 bases at V and 3 bases at J, with 9 bases in the middle. The germline V gene has CDR1 LNHDA and CDR2 SQIVND (reference sequence). The CDR3 consists of 13 residues.

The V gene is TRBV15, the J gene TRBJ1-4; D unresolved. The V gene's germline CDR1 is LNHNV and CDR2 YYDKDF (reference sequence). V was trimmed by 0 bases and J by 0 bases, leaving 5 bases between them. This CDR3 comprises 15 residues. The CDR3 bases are TGTGCCACCAGCAGAGAGCCAGCAACTAATGAAAAACTGTTTTTT. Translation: CATSREPATNEKLFF.

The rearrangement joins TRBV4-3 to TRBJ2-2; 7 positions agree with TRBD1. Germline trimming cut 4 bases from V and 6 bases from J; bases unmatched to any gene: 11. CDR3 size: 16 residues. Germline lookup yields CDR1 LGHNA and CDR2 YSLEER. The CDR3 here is CASSRRTGTVSGELFF. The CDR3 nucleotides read TGCGCCAGCAGCCGCCGGACCGGGACAGTCTCCGGGGAGCTGTTTTTT.